Below, 28 T cell receptor beta chains from the same sample are listed, as sequenced in a study of cytomegalovirus exposure and HLA in healthy donors. The PCR ran on 60 Vbeta and 13 Jbeta primers. Measured with immunoSEQ multiplex PCR; TCRdb has only the in-frame clones, and not every one. The sample has some 180,000 clones; 8.5% to 10% are singletons. The sequencing input was PBMCs. The receptor source for this set is a woman between 25 and 40 years old in good health and CMV-seropositive.

The table lists this clone with a few counts. The rearrangement links TRBV6-1 to TRBJ2-7, with 8 bases identical to TRBD1. Losses at the gene ends were 5 bases for V and 2 bases for J; bases not matched to a gene: 5. This CDR3 contains 14 residues. Germline CDR1 reads MNHNS; CDR2 reads SASEGT. The CDR3 here is CASSLTGAAYEQYF. The CDR3 DNA reads as TGTGCCAGCAGTTTGACAGGGGCCGCCTACGAGCAGTACTTC.

V and J are TRBV19 and TRBJ2-7, with D possibly matching TRBD2 (5 bases). Trimming pared 8 bases from V and 1 base from J, leaving 9 bases between. The CDR3 runs to 12 residues. CDR1 LNHDA and CDR2 SQIVND come from the germline V gene (reference sequence). CDR3 nucleotide sequence: TGTGCCAGTCGGTCGGGGTCCTACGAGCAGTACTTC. This translates into CASRSGSYEQYF.

The chain joins TRBV7-9 to TRBJ2-1; D is uncertain. CDR3 length: 14 residues. Germline V gives CDR1 SEHNR, CDR2 FQNEAQ (reference sequence). Deletions cut 5 bases from V and 6 bases from J, with 14 bases between. The DNA for the CDR3 is TGTGCCAGCAGCCACGCCCACCAGATCAATGAGCAGTTCTTC. It yields the protein CASSHAHQINEQFF.

The gene calls are TRBV5-1 and TRBJ2-1; TRBD2 aligns across 12 bases. The CDR3 is 18 residues long. The germline gives CDR1 SGHRS, CDR2 YFSETQ. V trimming: 4 bases; J trimming: 0 bases; junction bases outside the gene matches: 8. The CDR3 spells CASSPTSGRLSSYNEQFF. In nucleotides, the CDR3 is TGCGCCAGCAGCCCCACTAGCGGGAGGCTTTCCTCCTACAATGAGCAGTTCTTC.

This clone has only a few counts. J is TRBJ2-2 and V is TRBV5-1; a possible D gene is TRBD2 (5 bases). V lost 4 bases to trimming and J lost 5 bases, with 18 bases between them. The germline gives CDR1 SGHRS, CDR2 YFSETQ. This CDR3 spans 16 amino acids. The CDR3 nucleotides read TGCGCCAGCAGCCCTCCGGACGCCGGGGTAACCGGGGAGCTGTTTTTT. It yields the protein CASSPPDAGVTGELFF. Full variable domain (missing parts from reference TRBV5-1 and TRBJ2-2): KAGVTQTPRYLIKTRGQQVTLSCSPISGHRSVSWYQQTPGQGLQFLFEYFSETQRNKGNFPGRFSGRQFSNSRSEMNVSTLELGDSALYLCASSPPDAGVTGELFFGEGSRLTVL.

The chain combines TRBV30 with TRBJ2-6; possible D gene TRBD1, 5 bases. CDR1 GTSNPN and CDR2 SVGIG come from the germline V gene (reference sequence). The V end lost 0 bases, the J end lost 3 bases, and 9 bases lay between the germline ends. The length of the CDR3 is 15 residues. Written as DNA, the CDR3 is TGTGCCTGGAGTGTAGGGGTCCTTGGGGCCAACGTCCTGACTTTC. Translated: CAWSVGVLGANVLTF.

The V call is TRBV18, the J call TRBJ1-5; D is undetermined. The CDR3 is 16 residues long. The germline CDR1 and CDR2 sequences are KGHSH and LQKENI. Trimming cost V 8 bases and J 3 bases, with 20 bases left between them. The CDR3 coding sequence is TGTGCCAGCACGTACTCCGGGCCCCTAGCCAATCAGCCCCAGCATTTT. This sequence encodes CASTYSGPLANQPQHF.

Only a few counts were recorded for this clone. J is TRBJ2-7 and V is TRBV6-1; 8 nucleotides align to TRBD1. V gave up 4 bases and J gave up 3 bases; unmatched junction bases: 5. The V gene's germline CDR1 is MNHNS and CDR2 SASEGT. The CDR3 extends over 14 amino acids. CDR3 loop: CASSAGQDLYEQYF. Written as DNA, the CDR3 is TGTGCCAGCAGTGCGGGACAGGATCTCTACGAGCAGTACTTC.

This clone was counted between two and nine times. This chain uses TRBV5-4 with TRBJ1-1, with TRBD1 as a possible D gene (5 bases). The germline V gene encodes CDR1 SGHNT and CDR2 YYREEE (reference sequence). CDR3 length: 14 amino acids. Trimming removed 5 bases from V and 3 bases from J, with 14 bases in between. The CDR3 nucleotides read TGTGCCAGCAGGCCGGGGGGGAGGTACACTGAAGCTTTCTTT. This codes for CASRPGGRYTEAFF.

This clone has a handful of counts. The genes are TRBV2 and TRBJ1-5; D may be TRBD1 (6 bases). The germline V gene encodes CDR1 SNHLY and CDR2 FYNNEI. The V and J ends lost 1 base and 0 bases respectively, with 13 bases between them. The CDR3 runs to 17 residues. The CDR3 region is CASSEGTAFFSNQPQHF. DNA of the CDR3: TGTGCCAGCAGTGAAGGGACAGCCTTTTTTAGCAATCAGCCCCAGCATTTT.

This clone was detected a few times. The chain employs TRBV12-5 and TRBJ2-3, with TRBD1 matching over 10 bases. J gave up 6 bases and V 6 bases, and 12 bases lay outside the gene matches. CDR1 is LGHNT, CDR2 FRNRAP, per germline. The CDR3 sequence is 16 residues long. CDR3 nucleotides: TGTGCTAGTGGCCCCGATGGAGACAGGGGGCTTGATACGCAGTATTTT. This sequence encodes CASGPDGDRGLDTQYF.

The rearrangement uses TRBV5-6 and TRBJ1-2, with 8 bases identical to TRBD1. Germline V CDR1 and CDR2: SGHDT, YYEEEE. This CDR3 comprises 13 residues. After removal of 0 bases from V and 8 bases from J, the junction contained 3 bases not matched to a gene. CDR3 loop: CASSLDRGVGYTF. In nucleotides, the CDR3 is TGTGCCAGCAGCTTGGACAGGGGGGTAGGCTACACCTTC.

The CDR3 protein is CASSPRTSGLFEQYF. The CDR3 DNA sequence: TGTGCCAGCAGCCCACGGACTAGTGGACTTTTCGAGCAGTACTTC. The chain is built from TRBV9 and TRBJ2-7, with 7 bases identical to TRBD2. CDR3 length: 15 residues. From germline, CDR1 is SGDLS and CDR2 YYNGEE. The trim removed 4 bases at V and 6 bases at J, leaving 13 bases unmatched.

The J gene is TRBJ1-4, the V gene TRBV7-9; 9 bases align to TRBD1. CDR1 is SEHNR and CDR2 is FQNEAQ in the germline V gene (reference sequence). The CDR3 contains 15 residues. The V segment lost 3 bases and the J segment 2 bases; nucleotides outside the gene matches: 1. The CDR3 DNA follows: TGTGCCAGCAGCTTTGGACAGGGGACTAATGAAAAACTGTTTTTT. Its protein is CASSFGQGTNEKLFF.

The chain recombines TRBV11-2 with TRBJ1-5, with no clear D. The germline V gene encodes CDR1 SGHAT and CDR2 FQNNGV. This CDR3 comprises 14 residues. The V and J ends lost 0 bases and 7 bases respectively, with 10 bases between them. DNA of the CDR3: TGTGCCAGCAGCTTAGATATCCAGGCCCAGCCCCAGCATTTT. Translation: CASSLDIQAQPQHF.

This clone turned up a few times. The rearrangement links TRBV5-1 to TRBJ2-7, with 13 positions matching TRBD2. This CDR3 has 16 amino acids. Unmatched junction bases numbered 0, after V lost 0 bases and J lost 0 bases. Per the germline V gene, CDR1 is SGHRS and CDR2 is YFSETQ. CDR3 amino acids: CASSLGTSGSSYEQYF. CDR3 coding DNA: TGCGCCAGCAGCTTGGGGACTAGCGGGAGCTCCTACGAGCAGTACTTC.

This clone occurred a few times. As DNA, the CDR3 is TGTGCCAGCAGCTTTCGGACTCTGAGGGGAAACACCATATATTTT. Translation gives CASSFRTLRGNTIYF. The chain carries TRBV5-6 and TRBJ1-3; D is unresolved. Trimming took off 2 bases at V and 4 bases at J, with 13 bases between the two ends. Germline values: CDR1 SGHDT, CDR2 YYEEEE. This CDR3 is built from 15 residues.

This clone appeared a few times. The V and J genes are TRBV5-4 and TRBJ2-7, with 9 bases identical to TRBD1. The CDR3 runs 14 residues. Germline CDR1 is SGHNT and CDR2 is YYREEE (reference sequence). The ends lost 4 bases at V and 3 bases at J; junction bases unmatched: 5. The CDR3 DNA sequence: TGTGCCAGCAGCCCGGACAGGGGAGGCTACGAGCAGTACTTC. Its protein product is CASSPDRGGYEQYF.

This clone was detected a few times. Germline is not matched at one junction end, which may reflect a read error. The chain is built from TRBV6-1 and TRBJ2-5, with 7 bases fitting TRBD2. The germline gives CDR1 MNHNS, CDR2 SASEGT. The CDR3 consists of 15 residues. This CDR3 is CASREGGSPSGTQYF. DNA for the CDR3: TGTGCCAGCAGAGAAGGCGGGAGTCCCTCAGGGACCCAGTACTTC.

This clone has more than one count but fewer than ten. The genes are TRBV11-2 and TRBJ2-7, with D hard to call. Per the germline V gene, CDR1 is SGHAT and CDR2 is FQNNGV. Deletions cut 1 base from V and 1 base from J, with 8 bases between. The CDR3 has 14 amino acids. The CDR3 protein is CASSLVPESYEQYF. The CDR3 region has the DNA TGTGCCAGCAGCTTAGTTCCCGAGTCCTACGAGCAGTACTTC. The variable domain in full, with the rest retrieved from reference TRBV11-2 and TRBJ2-7, is EAGVAQSPRYKIIEKRQSVAFWCNPISGHATLYWYQQILGQGPKLLIQFQNNGVVDDSQLPKDRFSAERLKGVDSTLKIQPAKLEDSAVYLCASSLVPESYEQYFGPGTRLTVT.

The rearrangement uses TRBV6-6 and TRBJ1-5; D is perhaps TRBD1 (6 bases). V was cut by 6 bases and J by 3 bases, with 9 bases left in between. The CDR3 extends over 13 amino acids. The germline V gene encodes CDR1 MNHNY and CDR2 SVGAGI (reference sequence). The CDR3 is CASSWTANQPQHF. The CDR3 DNA follows: TGTGCCAGCAGCTGGACAGCCAATCAGCCCCAGCATTTT.

Notes on this clone: A much larger clone differs from this one at a single base, so this may be a read error. The chain joins TRBV9 to TRBJ2-3; TRBD1 might be the D (6 bases). Germline CDR1 and CDR2: SGDLS and YYNGEE. CDR3 length equals 15 residues. Trimming took 3 bases from V and 0 from J, leaving 11 bases between them. CDR3 in amino acids: CASSAGTPSTDTQYF. DNA for the CDR3: TGTGCCAGCAGCGCCGGGACACCTAGCACAGATACGCAGTATTTT.

This chain uses TRBV7-6 with TRBJ2-7, with 7 bases that match TRBD2. The J segment lost 3 bases and the V segment lost 1 base, leaving 6 bases of the junction unmatched. Germline V CDR1 and CDR2: SGHVS, FNYEAQ. The CDR3 contains 15 residues. The CDR3 protein is CASSLELASYYEQYF. CDR3 nucleotides: TGTGCCAGCAGCTTAGAACTAGCGAGTTACTACGAGCAGTACTTC.

This clone was counted between two and nine times. The chain is built from TRBV7-3 and TRBJ2-6, with TRBD1 identical over 7 bases. Germline V CDR1 and CDR2: SGHTA, FQGTGA. The V segment lost 3 bases and the J segment 2 bases; nucleotides outside the gene matches: 4. This CDR3 is 16 amino acids long. The CDR3 DNA sequence: TGTGCCAGCAGCTTGCCTGACAGGGCTGGGGCCAACGTCCTGACTTTC. This codes for CASSLPDRAGANVLTF.

This rearrangement joins TRBV6-1 to TRBJ1-1; possibly TRBD1 for D (6 bases). V was clipped by 4 bases and J by 0 bases, with 12 bases between them. The CDR3 is made up of 15 amino acids. CDR1 and CDR2 (germline): MNHNS, SASEGT. The CDR3 is CASSGYRALNTEAFF. In DNA form, the CDR3 reads TGTGCCAGCAGTGGATACAGGGCGCTGAACACTGAAGCTTTCTTT.

The chain carries TRBV5-4 and TRBJ2-1; D ambiguous. V shed 3 bases and J shed 0 bases, with 10 bases lying between them. The germline CDR1 and CDR2 sequences are SGHNT and YYREEE (reference sequence). The CDR3 extends over 15 amino acids. The CDR3 sequence is CASSSVRRSYNEQFF. The CDR3 nucleotides are TGTGCCAGCAGCTCCGTCAGGCGCTCCTACAATGAGCAGTTCTTC.

The sample holds a few counts of this clone. The rearrangement links TRBV19 to TRBJ1-2; unclear D gene. The germline V gene has CDR1 LNHDA and CDR2 SQIVND (reference sequence). The CDR3 has 14 amino acids. Between the trimmed V and J ends, which lost 10 bases and 4 bases, there was a span of 19 bases. The CDR3 reads CANSRPTYSYGYTF. Written as DNA, the CDR3 is TGTGCCAACTCCCGGCCCACGTACAGCTATGGCTACACCTTC.

The genes are TRBV7-9 and TRBJ1-1, with no clear D. Trimming cost V 6 bases and J 8 bases, with 16 bases left between them. CDR3 length equals 13 residues. Germline lookup yields CDR1 SEHNR and CDR2 FQNEAQ (reference sequence). The CDR3 spells CASSPPGWSEAFF. CDR3 bases: TGTGCCAGCAGTCCCCCGGGGTGGAGCGAAGCTTTCTTT.